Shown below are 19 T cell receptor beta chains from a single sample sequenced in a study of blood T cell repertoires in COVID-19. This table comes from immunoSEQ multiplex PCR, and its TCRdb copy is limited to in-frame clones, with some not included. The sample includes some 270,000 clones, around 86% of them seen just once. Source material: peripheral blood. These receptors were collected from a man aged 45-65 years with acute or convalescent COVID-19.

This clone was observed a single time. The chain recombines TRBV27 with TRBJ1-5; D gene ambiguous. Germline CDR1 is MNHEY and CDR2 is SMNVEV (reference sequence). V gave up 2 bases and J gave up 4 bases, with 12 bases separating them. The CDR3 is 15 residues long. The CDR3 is CASSLRGGDNQPQHF. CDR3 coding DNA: TGTGCCAGCAGTTTACGGGGAGGCGATAATCAGCCCCAGCATTTT.

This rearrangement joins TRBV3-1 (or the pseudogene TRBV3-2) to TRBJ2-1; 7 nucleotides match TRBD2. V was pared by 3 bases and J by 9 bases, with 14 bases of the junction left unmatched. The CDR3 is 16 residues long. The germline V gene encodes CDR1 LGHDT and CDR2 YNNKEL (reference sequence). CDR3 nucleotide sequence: TGTGCCAGCAGCCAGACCGGGACTACGAACGCCGTTGAGCAGTTCTTC. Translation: CASSQTGTTNAVEQFF.

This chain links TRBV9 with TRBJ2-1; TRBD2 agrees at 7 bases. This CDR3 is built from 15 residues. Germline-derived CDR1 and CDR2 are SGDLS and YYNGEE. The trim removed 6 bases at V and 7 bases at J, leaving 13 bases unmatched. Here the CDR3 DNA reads TGTGCCAGCACCCTAGGGACTATTCCCGTGAATGAGCAGTTCTTC. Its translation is CASTLGTIPVNEQFF.

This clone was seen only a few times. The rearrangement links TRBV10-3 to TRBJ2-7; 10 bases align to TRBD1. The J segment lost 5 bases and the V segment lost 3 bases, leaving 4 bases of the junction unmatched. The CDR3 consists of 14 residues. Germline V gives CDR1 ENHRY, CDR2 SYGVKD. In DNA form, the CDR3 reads TGTGCCATCAGTGATGGGACAGGGGACAACGAGCAGTACTTC. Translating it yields CAISDGTGDNEQYF.

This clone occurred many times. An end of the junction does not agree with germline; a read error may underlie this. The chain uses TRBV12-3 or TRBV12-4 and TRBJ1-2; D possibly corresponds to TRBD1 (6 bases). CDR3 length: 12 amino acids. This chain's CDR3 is CASSPFPTGRFF. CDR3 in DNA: TGTGCCAGCAGTCCCTTCCCGACAGGACGCTTCTTC.

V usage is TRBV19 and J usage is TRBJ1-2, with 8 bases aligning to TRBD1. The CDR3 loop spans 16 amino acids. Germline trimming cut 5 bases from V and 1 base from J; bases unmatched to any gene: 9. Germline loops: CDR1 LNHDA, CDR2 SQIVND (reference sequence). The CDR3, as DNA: TGTGCCAGTAGTCTTCCCGGGACAGGACTTAACTATGGCTACACCTTC. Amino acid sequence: CASSLPGTGLNYGYTF.

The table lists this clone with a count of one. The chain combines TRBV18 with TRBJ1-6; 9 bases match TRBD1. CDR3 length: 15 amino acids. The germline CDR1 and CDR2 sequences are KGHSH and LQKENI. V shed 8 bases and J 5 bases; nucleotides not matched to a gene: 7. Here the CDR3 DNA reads TGTGCCAGCACCGAACAGGGGGCAAATAATTCACCCCTCCACTTT. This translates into CASTEQGANNSPLHF.

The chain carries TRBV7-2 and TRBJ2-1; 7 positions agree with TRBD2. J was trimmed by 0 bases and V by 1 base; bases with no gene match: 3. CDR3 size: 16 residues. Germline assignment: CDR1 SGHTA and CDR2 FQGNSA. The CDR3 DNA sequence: TGTGCCAGCAGCTTAGACTGGGGGGGCTCCTACAATGAGCAGTTCTTC. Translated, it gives CASSLDWGGSYNEQFF.

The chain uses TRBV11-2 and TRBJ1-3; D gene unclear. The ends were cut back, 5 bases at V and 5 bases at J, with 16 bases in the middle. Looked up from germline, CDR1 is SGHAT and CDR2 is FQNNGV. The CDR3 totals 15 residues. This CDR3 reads CASSLDKVGRNTIYF. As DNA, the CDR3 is TGTGCCAGCAGCCTTGACAAGGTCGGGAGAAACACCATATATTTT. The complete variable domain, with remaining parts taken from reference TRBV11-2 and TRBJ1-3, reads EAGVAQSPRYKIIEKRQSVAFWCNPISGHATLYWYQQILGQGPKLLIQFQNNGVVDDSQLPKDRFSAERLKGVDSTLKIQPAKLEDSAVYLCASSLDKVGRNTIYFGEGSWLTVV.

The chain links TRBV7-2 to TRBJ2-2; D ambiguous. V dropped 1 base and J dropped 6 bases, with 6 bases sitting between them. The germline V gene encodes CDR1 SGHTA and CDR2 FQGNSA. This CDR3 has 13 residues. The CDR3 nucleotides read TGTGCCAGCAGCTTAGGTATAGCCGGGGAGCTGTTTTTT. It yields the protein CASSLGIAGELFF.

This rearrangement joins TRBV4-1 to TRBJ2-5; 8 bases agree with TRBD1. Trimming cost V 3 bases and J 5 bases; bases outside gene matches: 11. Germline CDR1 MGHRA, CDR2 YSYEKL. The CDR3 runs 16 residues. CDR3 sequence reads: CASSQAVETGDETQYF. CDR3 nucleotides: TGCGCCAGCAGCCAGGCCGTGGAGACAGGGGATGAGACCCAGTACTTC.

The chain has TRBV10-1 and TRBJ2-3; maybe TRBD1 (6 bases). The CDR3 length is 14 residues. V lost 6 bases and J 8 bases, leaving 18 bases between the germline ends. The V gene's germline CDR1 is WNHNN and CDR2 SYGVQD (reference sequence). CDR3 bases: TGCGCCAGCAGCGAACAGACAGGCCCCGGTACGCAGTATTTT. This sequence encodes CASSEQTGPGTQYF.

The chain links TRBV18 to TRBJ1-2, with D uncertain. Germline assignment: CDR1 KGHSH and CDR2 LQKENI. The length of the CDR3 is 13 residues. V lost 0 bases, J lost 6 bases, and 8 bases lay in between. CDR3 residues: CASSPPERNGYTF. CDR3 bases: TGTGCCAGCTCACCACCCGAGAGGAATGGCTACACCTTC.

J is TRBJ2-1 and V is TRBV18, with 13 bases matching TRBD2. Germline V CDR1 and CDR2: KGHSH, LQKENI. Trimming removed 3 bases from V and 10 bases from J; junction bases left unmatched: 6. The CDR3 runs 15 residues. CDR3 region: CASSPGLAGLGEQFF. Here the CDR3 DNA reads TGTGCCAGCTCACCGGGACTAGCGGGGTTAGGGGAGCAGTTCTTC.

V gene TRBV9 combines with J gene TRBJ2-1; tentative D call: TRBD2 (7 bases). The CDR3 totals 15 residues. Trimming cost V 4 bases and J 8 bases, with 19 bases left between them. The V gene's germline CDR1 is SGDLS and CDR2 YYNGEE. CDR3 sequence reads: CASSPRGASGYEQFF. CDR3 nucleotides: TGTGCCAGCAGCCCTAGGGGGGCTAGCGGTTATGAGCAGTTCTTC.

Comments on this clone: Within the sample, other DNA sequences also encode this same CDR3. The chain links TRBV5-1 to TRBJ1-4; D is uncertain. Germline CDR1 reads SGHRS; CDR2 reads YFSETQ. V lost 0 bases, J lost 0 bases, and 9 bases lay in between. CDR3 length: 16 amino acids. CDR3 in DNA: TGCGCCAGCAGCTTGGTGGGCCAGACAACTAATGAAAAACTGTTTTTT. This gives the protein CASSLVGQTTNEKLFF. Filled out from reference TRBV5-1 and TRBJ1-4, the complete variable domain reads KAGVTQTPRYLIKTRGQQVTLSCSPISGHRSVSWYQQTPGQGLQFLFEYFSETQRNKGNFPGRFSGRQFSNSRSEMNVSTLELGDSALYLCASSLVGQTTNEKLFFGSGTQLSVL.

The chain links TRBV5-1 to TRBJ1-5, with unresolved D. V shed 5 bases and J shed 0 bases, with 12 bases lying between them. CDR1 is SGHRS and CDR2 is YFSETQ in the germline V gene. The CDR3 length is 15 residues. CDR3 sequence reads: CASREGGYSNQPQHF. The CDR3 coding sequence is TGCGCCAGCAGGGAGGGCGGGTATAGCAATCAGCCCCAGCATTTT.

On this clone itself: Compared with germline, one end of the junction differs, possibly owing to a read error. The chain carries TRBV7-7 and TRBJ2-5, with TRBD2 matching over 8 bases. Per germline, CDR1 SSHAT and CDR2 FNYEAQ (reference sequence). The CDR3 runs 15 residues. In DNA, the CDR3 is TGTGCTAGCAGCTTCGGGGGGGGGCGTGAGGAGACCCAGTACTTC. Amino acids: CASSFGGGREETQYF.

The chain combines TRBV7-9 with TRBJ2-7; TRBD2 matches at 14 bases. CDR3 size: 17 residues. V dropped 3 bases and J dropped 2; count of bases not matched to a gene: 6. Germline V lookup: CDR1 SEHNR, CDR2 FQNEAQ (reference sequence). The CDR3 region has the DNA TGTGCCAGCAGCTTTGGGACTAGCGGGGGCCATACCTACGAGCAGTACTTC. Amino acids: CASSFGTSGGHTYEQYF.